The entry that follows covers one T cell receptor (beta chain) sequence. Its antigen remains unknown. CDR3 length: 13 residues. CDR1 SGHTA and CDR2 FQGNSA come from the germline V gene. The V gene lost 3 bases and the J gene lost 2 bases, with 5 bases spanning the gap. These data come from a study of T cell repertoires and HLA-DP antigens. Study-wide results and limits: Total CD4+ responders were stimulated by HeLa antigen-presenting cells. Against both alloantigens, CD137+ clonality was similar, around 0.36.

Measured with immunoSEQ multiplex PCR; TCRdb has only the in-frame clones, and not every one. The repertoire includes approximately 90,000 clones, roughly 86% of them detected once, and about 1.7% sits in the top ten. V is TRBV7-2 and J is TRBJ1-5; D gene unclear. The receptor comes from a man aged 45-60 years in good health and CMV-seronegative. Sequencing input: CD4+ T cells from PBMCs. The CDR3 loop reads CASSFSGNQPQHF. CDR3 in DNA: TGTGCCAGCAGCTTTTCAGGCAATCAGCCCCAGCATTTT.